This T cell receptor beta chain stems from a study of T cell repertoires in cytomegalovirus infection. The table lists this clonotype with a few counts. In TCRdb, the reads were re-called with MiXCR into one record per CDR3 protein. The top ten hold 13% of the sample, which has around 490,000 distinct CDR3 sequences, 26% seen once. The V gene end was trimmed by 1 base and the J gene end by 6 bases; junction bases not matched to a gene: 6. The CDR3 is 15 amino acids. Germline CDR1 and CDR2: SGHAT and FQNNGV. Material for sequencing was PBMCs. The chain couples TRBV11-2 to TRBJ2-1; the match to TRBD2 covers 7 bases. The clonotype comes from a human donor in good health (CMV status not recorded). Some clones in this sample may be carry-over from other donors' samples. The CDR3 DNA is TGTGCCAGCAGCTTAGTGGGTAGCGGGCCCAATGAGCAGTTCTTC. Amino acid sequence: CASSLVGSGPNEQFF.